The 21 T cell receptor beta chains presented below share a single source sample, sequenced in a study of T cell clonality in common variable immunodeficiency. The data were produced by immunoSEQ multiplex PCR, yet TCRdb's version contains in-frame clones alone and is incomplete. The data show about 35,000 clones, with none appearing a single time. Input material: peripheral blood mononuclear cells. The source of these receptors is a person aged 18 to 75 in good health.

Ten or more counts support this clone. Sequencing ends 3 residues short of the CDR3 end; the germline J gene provides the rest. V and J are TRBV19 and TRBJ2-3; 9 bases match TRBD1. Trimming at V came to 3 bases and at J to 3 bases, leaving 1 base not matched to a gene. Germline V lookup: CDR1 LNHDA, CDR2 SQIVND (reference sequence). The CDR3 is made up of 14 amino acids. The CDR3 here is CASSMGTGTDTQYF. The CDR3 DNA, read in part, is TGTGCCAGTAGTATGGGGACAGGGACAGATACG. Variable domain in full (rest from reference TRBV19 and TRBJ2-3): DGGITQSPKYLFRKEGQNVTLSCEQNLNHDAMYWYRQDPGQGLRLIYYSQIVNDFQKGDIAEGYSVSREKKESFPLTVTSAQKNPTAFYLCASSMGTGTDTQYFGPGTRLTVL.

The sample holds many counts of this clone. The CDR3 end lies 3 residues beyond the end of the read and is filled in from the germline J gene. This sequence joins TRBV18 and TRBJ2-7; unclear D gene. V was shortened by 2 bases and J by 2 bases, with 4 bases between the two germline ends. The CDR3 runs to 12 residues. Germline CDR1 and CDR2: KGHSH and LQKENI. The CDR3 spells CASSPDTYEQYF. Incomplete CDR3 DNA: TGTGCCAGCTCACCAGACACCTACGAG.

In its sample, this clone was seen a few times. The DNA ends 3 residues before the CDR3 does, and the rest of the CDR3 is filled in from the germline J gene. The gene calls are TRBV6-4 and TRBJ2-1; weak D call: TRBD2 (6 bases). Trimming removed 4 bases at V and 5 bases at J, with 12 bases between. This CDR3 is built from 14 residues. Germline CDR1 is MRHNA and CDR2 is SNTAGT. CDR3 protein: CASSASGSDNEQFF. The sequenced part of the CDR3 DNA is TGTGCCAGCAGTGCCAGCGGGTCTGACAATGAG.

The table lists this clone with many counts. Incomplete CDR3 DNA: TGTGCCAGCAACGGCTACGAG. Its protein product is CASNGYE. The entire CDR3 protein is CASNGYEQYF. The chain couples TRBV2 to TRBJ2-7, with D unresolved. The DNA ends 3 residues before the CDR3 does, and the rest of the CDR3 is filled in from the germline J gene. CDR1 and CDR2 (germline): SNHLY, FYNNEI. The CDR3 is 10 residues long. Trimming took off 7 bases at V and 3 bases at J, with 4 bases between the two ends.

Only a few counts were recorded for this clone. The read is 3 residues too short to cover the CDR3 end, so that end is filled in from the germline J gene. V is TRBV19 and J is TRBJ2-7; perhaps TRBD1 as D (5 bases). Germline V CDR1 and CDR2: LNHDA, SQIVND (reference sequence). This CDR3 comprises 13 residues. The V end was cut by 5 bases, the J end by 2 bases, with 10 bases between. The CDR3 sequence is CASSEQVTYEQYF. CDR3 bases read: TGTGCCAGTAGTGAACAGGTAACCTACGAG.

This clone occurred many times. The sequenced CDR3 bases are TGCAGTGCCGAGGCGGGGCGCACAGATACG. Translating it yields CSAEAGRTDT. The CDR3, in full, reads CSAEAGRTDTQYF. The chain carries TRBV20-1 and TRBJ2-3; possible D gene TRBD2, 6 bases. With the read ending 3 residues before the CDR3 end, the germline J gene is used to fill in that end. Germline V gene data show CDR1 as DFQATT and CDR2 as SNEGSKA (reference sequence). Trimming removed 6 bases from V and 1 base from J, with 11 bases in between. This CDR3 contains 13 residues.

This clone was picked up many times. The CDR3 end lies 3 residues beyond the end of the read and is filled in from the germline J gene. This chain connects TRBV20-1 to TRBJ2-3; TRBD2 is a possible D gene (7 bases). V was clipped by 6 bases and J by 6 bases, with 16 bases between them. CDR3 size: 13 residues. CDR1 and CDR2 from the germline V gene are DFQATT and SNEGSKA (reference sequence). CDR3 bases read: TGCAGTGCAAAGGGCGGGGGCCCCGATACG. It translates to CSAKGGGPDT. In full, the CDR3 is CSAKGGGPDTQYF.

As concerns this clone: The CDR3 end falls 3 residues outside the read, so it is completed with the germline J gene. The V and J genes are TRBV5-1 and TRBJ2-6; TRBD1 agrees at 7 bases. The CDR3 length is 17 residues. Germline-derived CDR1 and CDR2 are SGHRS and YFSETQ. Trimming took 4 bases from V and 1 from J; bases not matched to a gene: 8. CDR3 sequence: CASSQTGTASGANVLTF. Partial CDR3 DNA: TGCGCCAGCAGCCAGACCGGGACAGCGTCTGGGGCCAACGTC.

This clone was seen at least ten times. The DNA ends 3 residues before the CDR3 does, and the rest of the CDR3 is filled in from the germline J gene. The V call is TRBV30, the J call TRBJ1-6; D perhaps matches TRBD1 (5 bases). The CDR3 runs 14 residues. V was pared by 6 bases and J by 4 bases, with 13 bases between. The germline CDR1 and CDR2 sequences are GTSNPN and SVGIG (reference sequence). The chain's CDR3 is CACLPRGYNSPLHF. CDR3 DNA, as far as it was read: TGTGCCTGCTTACCCCGGGGGTATAATTCACCC.

The table lists this clone with a few counts. The CDR3 end falls 3 residues outside the read, so it is completed with the germline J gene. V and J are TRBV30 and TRBJ1-2; D is unclear. Germline V gives CDR1 GTSNPN, CDR2 SVGIG (reference sequence). The CDR3 spans 16 residues. The CDR3 loop reads CASKDGSGSWGNIYTF. The DNA read from the CDR3 is TGTGCCTCCAAAGACGGGAGCGGGAGTTGGGGAAACATC.

This clone was observed many times. CDR3 loop: CASSIISGTNTGELFF. The part of the CDR3 DNA that was read is TGTGCCAGTAGTATTATAAGCGGAACGAACACCGGGGAG. The chain couples TRBV19 to TRBJ2-2, with D maybe TRBD2 (5 bases). The CDR3 end falls 3 residues outside the read, so it is completed with the germline J gene. V was pared by 3 bases and J by 0 bases, with 11 bases between. CDR1 is LNHDA and CDR2 is SQIVND in the germline V gene (reference sequence). The CDR3 has 16 residues.

Worth noting for this clone: The read falls 3 residues short of the CDR3 end, and the missing part is taken from the germline J gene. This same CDR3 is encoded by further DNA sequences in the sample. V usage is TRBV2 and J usage is TRBJ2-5; unclear D gene. The germline V gene encodes CDR1 SNHLY and CDR2 FYNNEI. CDR3 length equals 15 residues. V shed 5 bases and J shed 1 base, with 14 bases lying between them. Incomplete CDR3 DNA: TGTGCCAGCAGTCCTCTGGGCATGGTCCAAGAGACC. Translation gives CASSPLGMVQET. The full CDR3 protein reads CASSPLGMVQETQYF.

The sample holds many counts of this clone. The chain's CDR3 is CSAPAAAIGYGYTF. The covered CDR3 bases are TGCAGTGCTCCGGCGGCAGCCATAGGCTATGGC. The rearrangement joins TRBV20-1 to TRBJ1-2; no reliable D call. Sequencing ends 3 residues short of the CDR3 end; the germline J gene provides the rest. The V end was cut by 5 bases, the J end by 4 bases, with 17 bases between. This CDR3 is 14 amino acids long. Germline V gene data show CDR1 as DFQATT and CDR2 as SNEGSKA (reference sequence).

This clone was detected many times. The read halts 3 residues ahead of the CDR3 end, with the missing end drawn from the germline J gene. The chain combines TRBV7-6 with TRBJ1-2, with a possible D match to TRBD1 (6 bases). From germline, CDR1 is SGHVS and CDR2 FNYEAQ. The CDR3 has 13 residues. V was trimmed by 5 bases and J by 3 bases, leaving 10 bases between them. CDR3 in amino acids: CASSPGVDYGYTF. Incomplete CDR3 DNA: TGTGCCAGCAGCCCAGGGGTGGACTATGGC.

This clone was observed many times. The read stops 3 residues short of the end of the CDR3; the missing end is completed from the germline J gene. The rearrangement links TRBV5-1 to TRBJ1-6; weak D call: TRBD1 (6 bases). The V gene's germline CDR1 is SGHRS and CDR2 YFSETQ. Trimming cost V 4 bases and J 7 bases, with 15 bases left between them. CDR3 size: 15 residues. CDR3 region: CASSRGGTANSPLHF. Incomplete CDR3 DNA: TGCGCCAGCAGCAGAGGGGGTACAGCAAATTCACCC.

This clone was seen a handful of times. The observed sequence ends 3 residues before the CDR3 terminus, with the missing tail filled in from the germline J gene. The chain carries TRBV2 and TRBJ1-1; the D gene is possibly TRBD1 (5 bases). Germline-derived CDR1 and CDR2 are SNHLY and FYNNEI. This CDR3 spans 15 amino acids. Incomplete CDR3 DNA: TGTGCCAGCAGTGGAGGTTTAGGGGTTGGGGAGACC. Its protein product is CASSGGLGVGET. The whole CDR3 reads CASSGGLGVGETAFF.

Ten or more counts support this clone. Read data end 3 residues before the CDR3 end; the end is taken from the germline J gene. The J gene is TRBJ2-3, the V gene TRBV29-1; D remains unclear. V lost 6 bases and J lost 4, with 5 bases in between. Per the germline V gene, CDR1 is SQVTM and CDR2 is ANQGSEA. This CDR3 contains 10 residues. The part of the CDR3 DNA that was read is TGCAGCGTATTCTCAGATACG. This encodes CSVFSDT. The full CDR3 is CSVFSDTQYF.

This clone showed up many times. The read terminates 3 residues before the CDR3 end, so the remaining end is supplied by the germline J gene. The gene calls are TRBV29-1 and TRBJ1-5, with a possible D match to TRBD1 (6 bases). CDR3 length equals 14 residues. V dropped 5 bases and J dropped 4 bases, with 15 bases sitting between them. Germline CDR1 and CDR2: SQVTM and ANQGSEA. The part of the CDR3 DNA that was read is TGCAGCGTTCAAACAGGGTCCGGAAATCAGCCC. This encodes CSVQTGSGNQP. From start to end, the CDR3 is CSVQTGSGNQPQHF.

This clone was seen repeatedly, ten times or more. The CDR3 goes on 3 residues after the read ends, and that part is filled in from the germline J gene. This sequence joins TRBV20-1 and TRBJ2-3; possibly TRBD2 for D (5 bases). CDR1 is DFQATT and CDR2 is SNEGSKA in the germline V gene (reference sequence). CDR3 length: 14 residues. CDR3 DNA (partial): TGCAGTGCTAGAGTGGCGGGCTCGCGAGAGACG. It is translated as CSARVAGSRET. The full CDR3 protein reads CSARVAGSRETQYF.

This clone came up many times. The sequence runs out 3 residues before the end of the CDR3; the remainder is reconstructed from the germline J gene. The gene calls are TRBV10-3 and TRBJ2-1; TRBD2 matches at 14 bases. From germline, CDR1 is ENHRY and CDR2 SYGVKD. The junction had 14 bases not matched to a gene; V was cut back by 6 bases and J by 7 bases. This CDR3 spans 18 amino acids. The CDR3 bases that were read are TGTGCCATCAGGAAAGTCTGGGGACTAGCGGGAGATTCGAATGAG. It translates to CAIRKVWGLAGDSNE. In full, the CDR3 reads CAIRKVWGLAGDSNEQFF.

This clone was picked up a small number of times. Read data end 3 residues before the CDR3 end; the end is taken from the germline J gene. This chain joins TRBV7-6 and TRBJ1-2; 7 bases agree with TRBD1. Per germline, CDR1 SGHVS and CDR2 FNYEAQ. CDR3 length equals 18 residues. The CDR3 protein is CASRPIKGGLSSYNDYTF. CDR3 DNA, as far as it was read: TGTGCCAGCAGGCCAATCAAAGGGGGCTTGAGCTCCTACAATGAC.